This passage covers 26 T cell receptor beta chains from one sample sequenced in a study of shared clonotypes between healthy human individuals. Measured with immunoSEQ multiplex PCR; TCRdb has only the in-frame clones, and not every one. The profile shows about 1.1 million clones, around 78% of them singletons. The sample consisted of memory CD4+ T cells from PBMCs. Regarding subset: CD45RA-negative fraction. The receptors stem from a man between 18 and 29 years old in good health. Some clones in this sample may be carry-over from other donors' samples.

This sequence joins TRBV7-9 and TRBJ2-1; TRBD2 aligns across 7 bases. V lost 10 bases to trimming and J lost 2 bases; unmatched junction nucleotides: 8. Germline loops: CDR1 SEHNR, CDR2 FQNEAQ (reference sequence). The CDR3 length is 14 residues. CDR3 amino acids: CATRGLEAYNEQFF. The CDR3 DNA sequence: TGTGCCACCCGAGGACTAGAGGCCTACAATGAGCAGTTCTTC. Filled out from reference TRBV7-9 and TRBJ2-1, the complete variable domain reads DTGVSQNPRHKITKRGQNVTFRCDPISEHNRLYWYRQTLGQGPEFLTYFQNEAQLEKSRLLSDRFSAERPKGSFSTLEIQRTEQGDSAMYLCATRGLEAYNEQFFGPGTRLTVL.

This clone was seen repeatedly, ten times or more. The V gene is TRBV2, the J gene TRBJ1-2, with a tentative D call TRBD1 (5 bases). The germline CDR1 and CDR2 sequences are SNHLY and FYNNEI. The CDR3 length is 13 residues. Deletions cut 7 bases from V and 8 bases from J, with 17 bases between. The CDR3 DNA follows: TGTGCCAGCAACCGGGACGGGACGTGGGGCTACACCTTC. It specifies CASNRDGTWGYTF.

The chain employs TRBV5-8 and TRBJ1-2; D gene ambiguous. This CDR3 has 15 residues. Trimming stripped 0 bases from V and 3 bases from J, with 12 bases between. Per the germline V gene, CDR1 is SGHTS and CDR2 is YDEGEE. The CDR3 DNA reads as TGTGCCAGCAGCTTGGTAGTTAGTGAGGACTATGGCTACACCTTC. Encoded protein: CASSLVVSEDYGYTF.

V is TRBV27 and J is TRBJ2-2; D is undetermined. Germline V gene sequence: CDR1 MNHEY, CDR2 SMNVEV (reference sequence). CDR3 length: 16 residues. Deletions cut 5 bases from V and 0 bases from J, with 13 bases between. CDR3 protein: CASSTDRQPNTGELFF. In DNA, the CDR3 is TGTGCCAGCAGTACAGACCGCCAACCGAACACCGGGGAGCTGTTTTTT.

The rearrangement joins TRBV11-2 to TRBJ2-7; 7 nucleotides align to TRBD2. This CDR3 region has 18 residues. V was pared by 6 bases and J by 3 bases, with 20 bases of the junction left unmatched. CDR1 and CDR2 from the germline V gene are SGHAT and FQNNGV. CDR3 in DNA: TGTGCCAGCAGGTTGGGGAGGGGCGGGAGTGGTTTCTTCTACGAGCAGTACTTC. It yields the protein CASRLGRGGSGFFYEQYF.

This sequence joins TRBV18 and TRBJ1-5; D may be TRBD1 (6 bases). CDR1 is KGHSH, CDR2 LQKENI, per germline. The length of the CDR3 is 15 residues. The germline V and J ends were trimmed by 3 bases and 9 bases, with 18 bases remaining between them. The CDR3 sequence: CASSPPGAGDRPQHF. DNA of the CDR3: TGTGCCAGCTCACCTCCGGGGGCAGGGGATCGGCCCCAGCATTTT.

Points on this clone: This clone may be a read error of a much larger clone one base away. The chain employs TRBV29-1 and TRBJ2-1, with D perhaps TRBD2 (5 bases). There are 13 residues in the CDR3. CDR1 and CDR2 from the germline V gene are SQVTM and ANQGSEA. The CDR3 loop is CGGRRVSYNEQFF. Written as DNA, the CDR3 is TGCGGCGGTCGGCGGGTCTCCTACAATGAGCAGTTCTTC.

The chain carries TRBV27 and TRBJ2-7; TRBD1 might be the D (6 bases). The CDR3 is 16 amino acids. The germline gives CDR1 MNHEY, CDR2 SMNVEV (reference sequence). V was shortened by 2 bases and J by 6 bases, with 20 bases between the two germline ends. DNA of the CDR3: TGTGCCAGCAGTTTAAATCCCAGGGGCTCAAGGGGCGAGCAGTACTTC. It yields the protein CASSLNPRGSRGEQYF.

The chain joins TRBV5-1 to TRBJ1-4; a weak D match, TRBD1 (6 bases). The CDR3 has 14 amino acids. Germline V CDR1 and CDR2: SGHRS, YFSETQ. V was trimmed by 4 bases and J by 7 bases, leaving 14 bases between them. The CDR3 DNA reads as TGCGCCAGCAGCGTCAGGGGCGGGAGTGAAAAACTGTTTTTT. This gives the protein CASSVRGGSEKLFF.

This clone appeared many times. This chain links TRBV7-9 with TRBJ2-1, with TRBD2 matching over 12 bases. The CDR3 consists of 16 residues. Germline V gene sequence: CDR1 SEHNR, CDR2 FQNEAQ (reference sequence). Trimming removed 4 bases from V and 9 bases from J; junction bases left unmatched: 10. Here the CDR3 reads CASSSSLAGGPGEQFF. The CDR3 DNA sequence: TGTGCCAGCAGCTCATCACTAGCGGGAGGCCCTGGTGAGCAGTTCTTC. Filled out from reference TRBV7-9 and TRBJ2-1, the complete variable domain reads DTGVSQNPRHKITKRGQNVTFRCDPISEHNRLYWYRQTLGQGPEFLTYFQNEAQLEKSRLLSDRFSAERPKGSFSTLEIQRTEQGDSAMYLCASSSSLAGGPGEQFFGPGTRLTVL.

The chain joins TRBV6-5 to TRBJ2-1; 9 bases match TRBD2. Germline-derived CDR1 and CDR2 are MNHEY and SVGAGI. CDR3 length equals 15 residues. J was trimmed by 7 bases and V by 7 bases; bases with no gene match: 11. Written as DNA, the CDR3 is TGTGCCAGCATCCCGCGGCTAGCGGGAAGTAATGAGCAGTTCTTC. This sequence encodes CASIPRLAGSNEQFF.

The chain combines TRBV28 with TRBJ1-1; D perhaps matches TRBD1 (6 bases). This CDR3 has 17 residues. Germline V gene data show CDR1 as MDHEN and CDR2 as SYDVKM. V was clipped by 1 base and J by 0 bases, with 15 bases between them. The CDR3 reads CASSLYNRGSMNTEAFF. The CDR3, as DNA: TGTGCCAGCAGTTTATATAATAGGGGGTCCATGAACACTGAAGCTTTCTTT.

This chain uses TRBV11-2 with TRBJ1-1, with D possibly TRBD1 on 5 matching bases. CDR3 length: 14 residues. The V end lost 1 base, the J end lost 6 bases, and 12 bases lay between the germline ends. Germline V gene data show CDR1 as SGHAT and CDR2 as FQNNGV. The CDR3 protein is CASSLVSGHAEAFF. The CDR3, as DNA: TGTGCCAGCAGCTTAGTTTCAGGGCACGCTGAAGCTTTCTTT.

The chain carries TRBV5-6 and TRBJ2-1; 9 positions agree with TRBD2. The CDR3 length is 15 residues. CDR1 and CDR2 (germline): SGHDT, YYEEEE. The V and J ends lost 1 base and 2 bases, in that order; junction bases with no gene match: 1. The CDR3 protein is CASSLPSGTYNEQFF. The CDR3 DNA is TGTGCCAGCAGCTTGCCTAGCGGGACCTACAATGAGCAGTTCTTC.

J is TRBJ2-7 and V is TRBV9; TRBD2 agrees at 8 bases. V dropped 0 bases and J dropped 3; count of bases not matched to a gene: 11. The CDR3 contains 17 residues. Germline lookup yields CDR1 SGDLS and CDR2 YYNGEE. CDR3: CASSVVGGGMAIYEQYF. Written as DNA, the CDR3 is TGTGCCAGCAGCGTAGTAGGCGGGGGGATGGCTATCTACGAGCAGTACTTC. Full variable domain (outside the CDR3, taken from reference TRBV9 and TRBJ2-7): DSGVTQTPKHLITATGQRVTLRCSPRSGDLSVYWYQQSLDQGLQFLIQYYNGEERAKGNILERFSAQQFPDLHSELNLSSLELGDSALYFCASSVVGGGMAIYEQYFGPGTRLTVT.

The chain employs TRBV7-3 and TRBJ2-2, with a possible D match to TRBD1 (5 bases). V gave up 5 bases and J gave up 0 bases, with 13 bases separating them. Germline V gene data show CDR1 as SGHTA and CDR2 as FQGTGA. CDR3 length: 16 amino acids. The CDR3 bases are TGTGCCAGCAGCCTATTGGGGCCTTCGAACACCGGGGAGCTGTTTTTT. Translated, it gives CASSLLGPSNTGELFF.

Concerning this clone itself: A single base separates this from a much larger clone, so it may be a read error. The gene calls are TRBV6-4 and TRBJ2-3, with 10 bases aligning to TRBD2. V dropped 6 bases and J dropped 0; count of bases not matched to a gene: 6. CDR1 and CDR2 (germline): MRHNA, SNTAGT. The length of the CDR3 is 16 residues. CDR3 sequence (DNA): TGTGCCAGCAGCCTCCGGACTAGCGGAAGCACAGATACGCAGTATTTT. It yields the protein CASSLRTSGSTDTQYF.

This chain links TRBV5-1 with TRBJ2-6; 8 bases agree with TRBD1. The CDR3 sequence is 16 residues long. Germline CDR1 reads SGHRS; CDR2 reads YFSETQ. V lost 4 bases to trimming and J lost 1 base; unmatched junction nucleotides: 4. The CDR3 reads CASSPGGASGANVLTF. The CDR3 DNA reads as TGCGCCAGCAGCCCAGGGGGCGCGTCTGGGGCCAACGTCCTGACTTTC.

To note about this clone: Relative to the germline gene, one junction end is altered; a read error may explain this. CDR3 in amino acids: CASSLASFSYNEQFF. The CDR3 bases are TGCGCCAGCAGTTTGGCCAGTTTCTCCTACAATGAGCAGTTCTTC. The chain employs TRBV5-1 and TRBJ2-1; D remains unclear. The CDR3 is 15 residues long. The germline CDR1 and CDR2 sequences are SGHRS and YFSETQ.

The chain couples TRBV19 to TRBJ1-5, with D perhaps TRBD1 (5 bases). Trimming removed 3 bases from V and 0 bases from J, with 15 bases in between. This CDR3 has 17 residues. Germline values: CDR1 LNHDA, CDR2 SQIVND (reference sequence). DNA for the CDR3: TGTGCCAGTAGTATGGGCCTTCGGGACCATAGCAATCAGCCCCAGCATTTT. Residues: CASSMGLRDHSNQPQHF.

This sequence joins TRBV5-4 and TRBJ2-3; no reliable D call. This CDR3 region has 13 residues. Per the germline V gene, CDR1 is SGHNT and CDR2 is YYREEE (reference sequence). With 4 bases removed from V and 4 bases from J, the gap between germline ends came to 10 bases. This chain's CDR3 is CASSQGRPDTQYF. CDR3 nucleotides: TGTGCCAGCAGCCAAGGACGGCCAGATACGCAGTATTTT. Variable domain in full (rest from reference TRBV5-4 and TRBJ2-3): ETGVTQSPTHLIKTRGQQVTLRCSSQSGHNTVSWYQQALGQGPQFIFQYYREEENGRGNFPPRFSGLQFPNYSSELNVNALELDDSALYLCASSQGRPDTQYFGPGTRLTVL.

As regards this clone: This could be a read error, since a much larger clone is one nucleotide away. The chain has TRBV5-1 and TRBJ2-3; no reliable D call. The CDR3 length is 14 residues. Looked up from germline, CDR1 is SGHRS and CDR2 is YFSETQ. The V gene lost 4 bases and the J gene lost 1 base, with 10 bases spanning the gap. The CDR3 DNA sequence: TGCGCCAGCAGCAAAACTGGGGGCACAGATACGCAGTATTTT. Translating it yields CASSKTGGTDTQYF. Complete variable domain (other parts from reference TRBV5-1 and TRBJ2-3): KAGVTQTPRYLIKTRGQQVTLSCSPISGHRSVSWYQQTPGQGLQFLFEYFSETQRNKGNFPGRFSGRQFSNSRSEMNVSTLELGDSALYLCASSKTGGTDTQYFGPGTRLTVL.

The V gene is TRBV18, the J gene TRBJ2-1; TRBD2 agrees at 8 bases. Germline V gives CDR1 KGHSH, CDR2 LQKENI. The V segment lost 0 bases and the J segment 6 bases; nucleotides outside the gene matches: 7. The CDR3 loop spans 16 amino acids. The CDR3 loop is CASSPPPGRAFNEQFF. In DNA form, the CDR3 reads TGTGCCAGCTCACCACCCCCCGGGAGGGCCTTCAATGAGCAGTTCTTC.

This clone was seen only once. This chain uses TRBV5-1 with TRBJ2-7; D is unresolved. The V gene lost 4 bases and the J gene lost 1 base, with 9 bases spanning the gap. This CDR3 has 13 residues. CDR1 is SGHRS, CDR2 YFSETQ, per germline. This CDR3 is CASSPASSYEQYF. In nucleotides, the CDR3 is TGCGCCAGCAGCCCCGCTTCATCCTACGAGCAGTACTTC.

In the case of this clone: Likely a read error: the CDR3 ends without its conserved phenylalanine or tryptophan. This chain links TRBV29-1 with TRBJ2-7, with D perhaps being TRBD1 or TRBD2 (5 bases each). Trimming left V 7 bases short and J 5 bases short, with 18 bases between. The CDR3 is 13 residues long. Germline V CDR1 and CDR2: SQVTM, ANQGSEA. CDR3 sequence: CSALGQGANEQYS. Here the CDR3 DNA reads TGCAGCGCCCTTGGGCAGGGAGCAAACGAGCAGTACTCC.

This CDR3 is CASSWGTVGEKLFF. The CDR3 nucleotides read TGTGCCAGCAGTTGGGGGACAGTAGGCGAAAAACTGTTTTTT. V and J are TRBV28 and TRBJ1-4, with 7 bases matching TRBD1. Germline V gene data show CDR1 as MDHEN and CDR2 as SYDVKM. V lost 4 bases and J lost 8; bases outside the gene matches: 7. CDR3 length equals 14 residues.